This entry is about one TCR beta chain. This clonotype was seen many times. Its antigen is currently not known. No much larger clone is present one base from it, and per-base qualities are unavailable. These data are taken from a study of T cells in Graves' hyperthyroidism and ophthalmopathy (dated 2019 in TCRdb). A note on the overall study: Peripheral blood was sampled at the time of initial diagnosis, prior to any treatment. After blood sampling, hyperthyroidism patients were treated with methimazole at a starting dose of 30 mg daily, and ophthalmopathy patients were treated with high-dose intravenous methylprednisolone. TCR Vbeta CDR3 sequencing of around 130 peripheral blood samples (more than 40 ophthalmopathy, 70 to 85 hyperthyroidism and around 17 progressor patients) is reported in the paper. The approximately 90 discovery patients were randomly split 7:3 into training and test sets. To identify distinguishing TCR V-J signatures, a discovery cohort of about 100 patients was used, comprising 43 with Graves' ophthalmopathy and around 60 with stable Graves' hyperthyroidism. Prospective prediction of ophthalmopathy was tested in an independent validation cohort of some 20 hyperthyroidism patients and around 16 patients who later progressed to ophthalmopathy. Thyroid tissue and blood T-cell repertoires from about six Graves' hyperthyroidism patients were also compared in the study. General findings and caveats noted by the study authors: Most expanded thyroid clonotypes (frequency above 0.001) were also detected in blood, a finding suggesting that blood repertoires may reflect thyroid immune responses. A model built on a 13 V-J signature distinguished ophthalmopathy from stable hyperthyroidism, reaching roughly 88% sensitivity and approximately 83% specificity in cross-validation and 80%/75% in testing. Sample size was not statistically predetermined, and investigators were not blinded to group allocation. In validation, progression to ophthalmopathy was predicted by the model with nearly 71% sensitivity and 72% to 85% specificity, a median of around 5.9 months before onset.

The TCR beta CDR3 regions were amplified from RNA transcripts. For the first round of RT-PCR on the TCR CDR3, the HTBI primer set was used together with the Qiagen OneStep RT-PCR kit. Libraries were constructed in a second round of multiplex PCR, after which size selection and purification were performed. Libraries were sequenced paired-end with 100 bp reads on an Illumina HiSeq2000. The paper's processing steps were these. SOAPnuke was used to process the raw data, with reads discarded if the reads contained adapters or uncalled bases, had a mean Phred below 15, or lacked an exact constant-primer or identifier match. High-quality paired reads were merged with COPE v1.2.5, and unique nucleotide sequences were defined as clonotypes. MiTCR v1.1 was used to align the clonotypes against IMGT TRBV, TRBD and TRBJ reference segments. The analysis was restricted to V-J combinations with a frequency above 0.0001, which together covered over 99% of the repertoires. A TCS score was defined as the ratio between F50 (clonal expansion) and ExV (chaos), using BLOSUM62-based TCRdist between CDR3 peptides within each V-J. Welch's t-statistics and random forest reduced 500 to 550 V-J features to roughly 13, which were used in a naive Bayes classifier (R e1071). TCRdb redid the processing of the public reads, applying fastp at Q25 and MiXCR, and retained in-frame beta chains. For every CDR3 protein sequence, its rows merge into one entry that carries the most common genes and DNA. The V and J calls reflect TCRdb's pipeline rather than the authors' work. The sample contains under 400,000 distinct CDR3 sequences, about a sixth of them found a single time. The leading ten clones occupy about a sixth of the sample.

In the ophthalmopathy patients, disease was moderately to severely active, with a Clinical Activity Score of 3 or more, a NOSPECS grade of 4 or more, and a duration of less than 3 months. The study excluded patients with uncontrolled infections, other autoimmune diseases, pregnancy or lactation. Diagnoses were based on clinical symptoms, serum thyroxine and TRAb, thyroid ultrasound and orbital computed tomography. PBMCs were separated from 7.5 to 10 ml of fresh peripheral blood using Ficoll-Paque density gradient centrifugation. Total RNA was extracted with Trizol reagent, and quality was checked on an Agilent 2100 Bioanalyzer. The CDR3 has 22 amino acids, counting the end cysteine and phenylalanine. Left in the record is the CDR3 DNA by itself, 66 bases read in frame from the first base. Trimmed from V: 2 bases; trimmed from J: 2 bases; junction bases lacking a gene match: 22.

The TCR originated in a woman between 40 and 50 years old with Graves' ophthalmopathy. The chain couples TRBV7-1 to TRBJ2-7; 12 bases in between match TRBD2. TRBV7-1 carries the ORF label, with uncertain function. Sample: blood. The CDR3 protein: CASSSWGQGLTLTSGSPYEQYF. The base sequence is TGTGCCAGCAGCTCATGGGGACAGGGCCTAACTCTGACTAGCGGGAGTCCCTACGAGCAGTACTTC.